Sequencing of this TCR beta chain was carried out in a study of cytomegalovirus exposure and HLA in healthy donors. General study points: Donor immune exposure was known only as CMV serostatus. In a later analysis, HLA-associated TCR beta chains were more clonally expanded than equally common others. Most of the TCR beta V segments (in an earlier analysis) were productive either about 87% or about 30% of the time.

This CDR3 comprises 13 residues. V gave up 8 bases and J gave up 7 bases, with 15 bases separating them. Germline CDR1 is MRHNA and CDR2 is SNTAGT. Details on this clone: Antigen unknown.

The PCR had 60 Vbeta and 13 Jbeta primers. Sequencing used immunoSEQ multiplex PCR; TCRdb keeps in-frame clones, though not all of them. This sample has under 200,000 clones, with more than 70% found just once. Healthy bone marrow donors made up the donor group. This chain joins TRBV6-4 and TRBJ2-1; D might be TRBD2 (5 bases). Sequencing used PBMCs. The receptor was isolated from a male donor in good health and CMV-seropositive. The CDR3 spells CASRGGSWNEQFF. In DNA, the CDR3 is TGTGCCAGCCGAGGAGGTAGCTGGAATGAGCAGTTCTTC.